This T cell receptor (beta chain) was sequenced during a study of regulatory T cells in long-lasting Graves disease. Study-level background: Persistent Graves' disease denoted over 5 years of antithyroid drugs plus positive TSH receptor antibodies. Study conclusions and caveats: Relative to new patients (approximately 960), persistent patients exhibited greater sharing of public clonotypes (2,741). Persistent Graves' patients possessed reduced TCR diversity relative to recently diagnosed ones.

CDR3 length equals 13 residues. Germline values: CDR1 DFQATT, CDR2 SNEGSKA (reference sequence). V lost 8 bases and J lost 0; bases outside the gene matches: 3. Only a few counts were recorded for this clonotype. Its antigen is currently unknown. Time point reported: persistent/refractory GD, antithyroid drugs over 5 years with positive TRAb. The authors made the TCR library using RNA they extracted from PBMCs. Building the TCR beta libraries relied on iRepertoire HTBI primers, and CDR3 regions underwent Arm-PCR. In TCRdb, the multiplex PCR reads were re-called with MiXCR into one record per CDR3 protein. Altogether fewer than 450,000 distinct CDR3 sequences are present, 20% to 25% being singletons, with the ten largest covering around 20%.

The origin of this receptor is a female donor with Graves disease. Sequences were derived from peripheral blood mononuclear cells (PBMCs), sampled when the disease was refractory, from a patient treated with antithyroid drugs. The V and J genes are TRBV20-1 and TRBJ2-7, with 11 bases lining up with TRBD2. Written as DNA, the CDR3 is TGCAGTCCGACTAGCGGGGACTCCTACGAGCAGTACTTC. Its translation: CSPTSGDSYEQYF.